This T cell receptor (beta chain) is drawn from a study of cytomegalovirus exposure and HLA in healthy donors. Study background: In terms of ancestry, the Caucasian-associated cluster contained about four fifths of the roughly 400 genotyped donors.

Worth noting for this clone: What it recognizes is unknown.

The study's findings and limits: As was reported, the classifier diagnosed cytomegalovirus status with high specificity and sensitivity. Most sequenced TCRs were rare (though some public TCRs occurred in many donors). Researchers catalogued around 150 TCR beta chains as cytomegalovirus-associated.

The CDR3 length is 13 residues. Trimming stripped 3 bases from V and 4 bases from J, with 7 bases between. Germline V gene lookup returns CDR1 LNHDA and CDR2 SQIVND (reference sequence). Primers included in the PCR were 60 Vbeta and 13 Jbeta primers. Repertoires were generated with immunoSEQ multiplex PCR, while TCRdb's copy carries only in-frame clones and drops some. The sample has some 180,000 clones, 75% to 85% seen once. The chain recombines TRBV19 with TRBJ2-1, with no clear D. Input material: PBMCs. The sequence was collected from a man aged 18 to 29 in good health and CMV-seronegative. The CDR3 protein is CASSIWPYNEQFF. In DNA, the CDR3 is TGTGCCAGTAGTATCTGGCCATACAATGAGCAGTTCTTC. The entire variable domain, with the rest obtained from reference TRBV19 and TRBJ2-1, is as follows: DGGITQSPKYLFRKEGQNVTLSCEQNLNHDAMYWYRQDPGQGLRLIYYSQIVNDFQKGDIAEGYSVSREKKESFPLTVTSAQKNPTAFYLCASSIWPYNEQFFGPGTRLTVL.